This T cell receptor (beta chain) derives from a study of T cell responses to AZD1222 COVID-19 vaccine. Whole-study results and caveats: Breadth and depth of Spike-specific TCRs rose after two AZD1222 doses.

Pooled samples include second doses given at about 4 or 12 weeks. Sequenced by immunoSEQ multiplex PCR; TCRdb stores in-frame clones only, minus some. The sample holds roughly 50,000 clones, about 89% seen once. The germline gives CDR1 MNHEY, CDR2 SVGAGI. V was trimmed by 5 bases and J by 1 base, leaving 8 bases between them. This CDR3 comprises 13 residues. With respect to this clone: Its antigen is not known.

The specimen comprised peripheral blood, sampled 28 days after the second AZD1222 dose. V usage is TRBV6-5 and J usage is TRBJ1-1; D is undetermined. The clonotype comes from an adult who received the AZD1222 COVID-19 vaccine. The chain's CDR3 is CASSRAENTEAFF. The CDR3 bases are TGTGCCAGCAGTAGGGCGGAGAACACTGAAGCTTTCTTT.